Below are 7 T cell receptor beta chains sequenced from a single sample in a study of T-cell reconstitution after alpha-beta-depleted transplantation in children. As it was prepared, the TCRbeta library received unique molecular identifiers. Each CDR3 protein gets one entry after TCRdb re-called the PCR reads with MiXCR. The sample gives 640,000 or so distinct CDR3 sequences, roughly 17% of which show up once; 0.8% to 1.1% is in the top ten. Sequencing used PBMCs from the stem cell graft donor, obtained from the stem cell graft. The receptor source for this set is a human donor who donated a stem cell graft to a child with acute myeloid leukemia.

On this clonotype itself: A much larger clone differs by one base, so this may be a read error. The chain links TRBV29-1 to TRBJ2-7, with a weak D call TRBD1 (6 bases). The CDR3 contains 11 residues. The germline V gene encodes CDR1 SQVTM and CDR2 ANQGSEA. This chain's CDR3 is CAIGGQNEQYF. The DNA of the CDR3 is TGCGCCATTGGGGGACAAAACGAGCAGTACTTC.

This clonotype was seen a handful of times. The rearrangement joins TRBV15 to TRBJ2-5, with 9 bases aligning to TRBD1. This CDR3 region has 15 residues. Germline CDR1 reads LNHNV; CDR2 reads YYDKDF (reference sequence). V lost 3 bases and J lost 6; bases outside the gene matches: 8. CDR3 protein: CATSSKQGARQTQYF. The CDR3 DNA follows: TGTGCCACCAGCAGTAAACAGGGGGCTAGGCAGACCCAGTACTTC.

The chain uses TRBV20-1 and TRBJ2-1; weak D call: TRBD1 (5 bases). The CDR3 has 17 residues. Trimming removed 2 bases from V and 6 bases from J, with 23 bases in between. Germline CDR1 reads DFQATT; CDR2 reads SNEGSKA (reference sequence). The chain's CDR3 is CSARLEYSVRVGNEQFF. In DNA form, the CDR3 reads TGCAGTGCTAGACTCGAGTACTCGGTCAGGGTGGGCAATGAGCAGTTCTTC.

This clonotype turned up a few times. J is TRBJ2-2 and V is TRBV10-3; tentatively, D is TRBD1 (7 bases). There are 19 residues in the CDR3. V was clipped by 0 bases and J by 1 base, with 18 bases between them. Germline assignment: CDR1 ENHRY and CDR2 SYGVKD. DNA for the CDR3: TGTGCCATCAGTGAGTCGATTGGTGCCAGGGGGGAGAACACCGGGGAGCTGTTTTTT. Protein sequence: CAISESIGARGENTGELFF.

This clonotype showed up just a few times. Written as DNA, the CDR3 is TGTGCCATCAGTGAGTCGACGAACACTGAAGCTTTCTTT. Amino acids: CAISESTNTEAFF. The chain is built from TRBV10-3 and TRBJ1-1; D ambiguous. The germline V gene has CDR1 ENHRY and CDR2 SYGVKD. The CDR3 totals 13 residues. V was cut by 0 bases and J by 1 base, with 3 bases left in between.

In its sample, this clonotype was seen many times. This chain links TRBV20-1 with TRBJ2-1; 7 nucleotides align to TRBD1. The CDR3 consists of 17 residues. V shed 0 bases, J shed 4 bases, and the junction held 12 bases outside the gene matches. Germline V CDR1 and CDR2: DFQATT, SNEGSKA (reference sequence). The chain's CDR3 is CSARDQQGIRRYNEQFF. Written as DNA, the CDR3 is TGCAGTGCTAGAGATCAACAGGGGATACGTCGGTACAATGAGCAGTTCTTC.

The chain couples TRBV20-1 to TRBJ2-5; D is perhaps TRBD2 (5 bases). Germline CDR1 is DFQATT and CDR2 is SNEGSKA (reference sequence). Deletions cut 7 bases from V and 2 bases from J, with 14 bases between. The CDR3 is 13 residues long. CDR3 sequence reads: CSGDRGLQETQYF. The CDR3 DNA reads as TGCAGTGGAGATAGAGGGCTACAAGAGACCCAGTACTTC.